Below, 15 T cell receptor beta chains from the same sample are listed, as sequenced in a study of cytomegalovirus exposure and HLA in healthy donors. Primers for the PCR totalled 60 Vbeta and 13 Jbeta. This table comes from immunoSEQ multiplex PCR, and its TCRdb copy is limited to in-frame clones, with some not included. Here the sample spans tens of thousands of clones, 60% to 85% being singletons. Sequencing was done on a sample of PBMCs. The receptors shown here come from a male donor in good health and CMV-seropositive.

V is TRBV5-4 and J is TRBJ2-5; tentative D call: TRBD1 (5 bases). Trimming shortened V by 4 bases and J by 5 bases, and 15 bases separated the two germline ends. CDR1 is SGHNT, CDR2 YYREEE, per germline (reference sequence). CDR3 length equals 14 residues. For the CDR3, the DNA is TGTGCCAGCAGCACACAAGGGGCATCGGAGACCCAGTACTTC. It is translated as CASSTQGASETQYF.

The chain carries TRBV7-2 and TRBJ2-3; 11 positions agree with TRBD2. From germline, CDR1 is SGHTA and CDR2 FQGNSA. V gave up 6 bases and J gave up 6 bases; unmatched junction bases: 14. CDR3 length: 17 amino acids. Here the CDR3 reads CASRKAPSGGISDTQYF. CDR3 DNA sequence: TGTGCCAGCAGAAAAGCGCCTAGCGGGGGGATCTCGGATACGCAGTATTTT.

This rearrangement joins TRBV7-9 to TRBJ2-5, with TRBD2 matching 8 bases. Trimming cost V 3 bases and J 1 base; bases outside gene matches: 4. CDR1 and CDR2 from the germline V gene are SEHNR and FQNEAQ (reference sequence). The CDR3 runs to 15 residues. CDR3 protein: CASSFFGGVQETQYF. The CDR3 DNA sequence: TGTGCCAGCAGCTTTTTCGGGGGGGTCCAAGAGACCCAGTACTTC.

The chain uses TRBV10-3 and TRBJ2-7; D perhaps matches TRBD1 (5 bases). Trimming cost V 3 bases and J 4 bases, with 7 bases left between them. CDR1 is ENHRY, CDR2 SYGVKD, per germline. CDR3 length equals 12 residues. In DNA form, the CDR3 reads TGTGCCATCAGTGACAGGGTATACGAGCAGTACTTC. This sequence encodes CAISDRVYEQYF.

The chain links TRBV7-3 to TRBJ2-1, with D possibly matching TRBD2 (6 bases). V was cut by 5 bases and J by 2 bases, with 13 bases left in between. CDR1 is SGHTA, CDR2 FQGTGA, per germline. The CDR3 contains 15 residues. The CDR3 nucleotides read TGTGCCAGCAGCGCCGGACTATTCCCCTACAATGAGCAGTTCTTC. Residues: CASSAGLFPYNEQFF.

This chain uses TRBV29-1 with TRBJ2-2; D remains unclear. Germline CDR1 is SQVTM and CDR2 is ANQGSEA. The CDR3 consists of 14 residues. V dropped 2 bases and J dropped 5 bases, with 12 bases sitting between them. The CDR3 sequence: CSVELELLTGELFF. The DNA for the CDR3 is TGCAGCGTTGAATTAGAACTGCTTACCGGGGAGCTGTTTTTT.

This chain connects TRBV6-6 to TRBJ2-5; 8 bases are shared with TRBD1. V lost 5 bases, J lost 3 bases, and 8 bases stayed unmatched. CDR1 and CDR2 (germline): MNHNY, SVGAGI (reference sequence). The CDR3 covers 15 residues. The CDR3 region is CASSGLQGAEETQYF. CDR3 DNA: TGTGCCAGCAGTGGGCTGCAGGGGGCTGAAGAGACCCAGTACTTC.

The rearrangement joins TRBV19 to TRBJ2-3; TRBD1 matches at 8 bases. This CDR3 region has 19 residues. After removal of 5 bases from V and 3 bases from J, the junction contained 19 bases not matched to a gene. Germline V gene lookup returns CDR1 LNHDA and CDR2 SQIVND (reference sequence). The CDR3 DNA reads as TGTGCCAGTAGTCCCTGGGGGAGACAGGGGTTCGATTGGACAGATACGCAGTATTTT. Amino acid sequence: CASSPWGRQGFDWTDTQYF.

The chain links TRBV7-9 to TRBJ1-1; D is possibly TRBD1 (6 bases). The CDR3 loop spans 17 amino acids. Trimming took off 3 bases at V and 8 bases at J, with 25 bases between the two ends. The germline gives CDR1 SEHNR, CDR2 FQNEAQ (reference sequence). The CDR3 DNA is TGTGCCAGCAGCTTGCCCCGATGGCAGGGGACGACCTGGGAAGCTTTCTTT. Translated, it gives CASSLPRWQGTTWEAFF. Full variable domain (missing parts from reference TRBV7-9 and TRBJ1-1): DTGVSQNPRHKITKRGQNVTFRCDPISEHNRLYWYRQTLGQGPEFLTYFQNEAQLEKSRLLSDRFSAERPKGSFSTLEIQRTEQGDSAMYLCASSLPRWQGTTWEAFFGQGTRLTVV.

This clone was found once. The chain couples TRBV7-9 to TRBJ2-6; D unresolved. Germline CDR1 and CDR2: SEHNR and FQNEAQ (reference sequence). With 5 bases removed from V and 1 base from J, the gap between germline ends came to 12 bases. The CDR3 runs 16 residues. The CDR3 spells CASSLRFRSGANVLTF. The CDR3 DNA reads as TGTGCCAGCAGCCTGCGGTTTAGGTCTGGGGCCAACGTCCTGACTTTC.

The gene calls are TRBV15 and TRBJ1-1, with TRBD1 matching over 8 bases. The CDR3 contains 19 residues. The germline V gene has CDR1 LNHNV and CDR2 YYDKDF (reference sequence). The ends lost 0 bases at V and 6 bases at J; junction bases unmatched: 18. In nucleotides, the CDR3 is TGTGCCACCAGCAGAGATTTTAGGGGACAGGTCGGTTCATTGGCTGAAGCTTTCTTT. It translates to CATSRDFRGQVGSLAEAFF. Combining the CDR3 with reference TRBV15 and TRBJ1-1 gives the whole variable domain DAMVIQNPRYQVTQFGKPVTLSCSQTLNHNVMYWYQQKSSQAPKLLFHYYDKDFNNEADTPDNFQSRRPNTSFCFLDIRSPGLGDTAMYLCATSRDFRGQVGSLAEAFFGQGTRLTVV.

This clone was counted only a few times. The chain uses TRBV19 and TRBJ1-1, with D possibly TRBD1 on 5 matching bases. There are 12 residues in the CDR3. CDR1 LNHDA and CDR2 SQIVND come from the germline V gene (reference sequence). The germline V and J ends were trimmed by 2 bases and 11 bases, with 12 bases remaining between them. The CDR3 spells CASSINPRAAFF. The CDR3 region has the DNA TGTGCCAGTAGTATAAATCCCAGGGCGGCTTTCTTT.

This chain connects TRBV30 to TRBJ2-5, with a weak D call TRBD1 (5 bases). The tail of the sequence fits TRBJ2-7 better, so the J call may be wrong. The CDR3 length is 12 residues. Germline CDR1 reads GTSNPN; CDR2 reads SVGIG (reference sequence). CDR3 region: CAFSDSSYEQYF. The CDR3 nucleotides are TGTGCCTTCTCAGACAGCTCCTACGAGCAGTACTTC.

This clone has a count of ten or more. The sample has other DNA sequences that encode this CDR3 too. The V gene is TRBV5-4, the J gene TRBJ1-4, with 9 positions matching TRBD1. CDR3 size: 14 residues. V lost 4 bases to trimming and J lost 8 bases; unmatched junction nucleotides: 6. In germline, CDR1 is SGHNT, CDR2 YYREEE (reference sequence). CDR3 residues: CASSLQGAGEKLFF. Written as DNA, the CDR3 is TGTGCCAGCAGCCTACAGGGGGCGGGGGAAAAACTGTTTTTT.

V and J are TRBV27 and TRBJ1-6; D ambiguous. CDR3 size: 14 residues. Trimming pared 3 bases from V and 11 bases from J, leaving 14 bases between. Per the germline V gene, CDR1 is MNHEY and CDR2 is SMNVEV (reference sequence). CDR3 region: CASSFRLIGAPLHF. CDR3 DNA sequence: TGTGCCAGCAGTTTTCGACTAATCGGGGCACCCCTCCACTTT.